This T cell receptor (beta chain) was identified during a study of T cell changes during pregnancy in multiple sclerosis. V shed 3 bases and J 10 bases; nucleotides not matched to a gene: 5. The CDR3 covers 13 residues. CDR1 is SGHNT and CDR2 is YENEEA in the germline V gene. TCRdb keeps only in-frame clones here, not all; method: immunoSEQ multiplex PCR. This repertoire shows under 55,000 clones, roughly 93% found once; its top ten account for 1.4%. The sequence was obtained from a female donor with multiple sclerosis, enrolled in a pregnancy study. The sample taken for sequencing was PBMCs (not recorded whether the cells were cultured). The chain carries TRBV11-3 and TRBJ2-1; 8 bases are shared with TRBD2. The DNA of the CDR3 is TGTGCCAGCAGCTTTGCGGGAGGACGGGAGCAGTTCTTC. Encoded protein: CASSFAGGREQFF.